This TCR beta chain stems from a study of OX40 agonist ivuxolimab in advanced cancers. Here immunoSEQ multiplex PCR was the method, and the copy in TCRdb shows in-frame clones only, minus some. The repertoire includes 30,000 to 40,000 clones, over 60% of them detected once, and over 20% sits in the top ten. The TCR was taken from an adult with an advanced solid tumor such as melanoma, head and neck, liver or kidney cancer. This material consisted of CD4+ or CD8+ T cells sorted from blood, taken in a trial of the OX40 agonist ivuxolimab.

DNA for the CDR3: TGTGCCAGCAGTGACAGGGGGCAGGGCTACACCTTC. Encoded protein: CASSDRGQGYTF. The chain is built from TRBV25-1 and TRBJ1-2; TRBD1 aligns across 8 bases. V was pared by 3 bases and J by 8 bases, with 2 bases of the junction left unmatched. The CDR3 has 12 residues. Germline values: CDR1 MGHDK, CDR2 SYGVNS.